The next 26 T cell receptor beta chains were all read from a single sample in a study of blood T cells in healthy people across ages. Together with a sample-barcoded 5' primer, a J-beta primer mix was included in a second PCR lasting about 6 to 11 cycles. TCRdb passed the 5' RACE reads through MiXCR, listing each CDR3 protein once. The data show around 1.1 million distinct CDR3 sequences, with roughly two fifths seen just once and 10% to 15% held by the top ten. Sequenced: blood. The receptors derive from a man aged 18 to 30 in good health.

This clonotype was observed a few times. CDR3 residues: CSAMLGPSYNSPLHF. The CDR3 DNA reads as TGCAGTGCCATGCTAGGGCCCTCCTATAATTCACCCCTCCACTTT. This chain uses TRBV20-1 with TRBJ1-6; D gene uncertain. The CDR3 is 15 residues long. Germline V gene lookup returns CDR1 DFQATT and CDR2 SNEGSKA (reference sequence). V lost 6 bases and J 0 bases, leaving 12 bases between the germline ends.

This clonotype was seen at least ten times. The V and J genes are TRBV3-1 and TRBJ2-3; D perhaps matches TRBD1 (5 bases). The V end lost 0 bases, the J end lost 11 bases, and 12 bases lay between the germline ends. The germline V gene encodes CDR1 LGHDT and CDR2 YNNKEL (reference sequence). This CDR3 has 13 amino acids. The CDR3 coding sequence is TGTGCCAGCAGCCAAGATAGGGGTCTAGGGCAGTATTTT. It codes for CASSQDRGLGQYF.

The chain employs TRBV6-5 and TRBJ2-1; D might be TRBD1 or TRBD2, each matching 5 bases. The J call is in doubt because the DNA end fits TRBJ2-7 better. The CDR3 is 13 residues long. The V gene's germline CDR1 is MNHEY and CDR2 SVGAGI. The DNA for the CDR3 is TGTGCCAGCAGCGGGGCCGCCTCCAATGAGCAGTACTTC. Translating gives CASSGAASNEQYF.

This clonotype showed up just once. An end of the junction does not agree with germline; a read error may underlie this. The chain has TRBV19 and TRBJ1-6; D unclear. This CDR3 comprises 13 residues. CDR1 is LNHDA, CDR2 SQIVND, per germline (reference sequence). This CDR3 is CASSPSEGSPPHF. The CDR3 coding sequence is TGTGCCAGTAGTCCTTCAGAAGGTTCACCCCCCCACTTT.

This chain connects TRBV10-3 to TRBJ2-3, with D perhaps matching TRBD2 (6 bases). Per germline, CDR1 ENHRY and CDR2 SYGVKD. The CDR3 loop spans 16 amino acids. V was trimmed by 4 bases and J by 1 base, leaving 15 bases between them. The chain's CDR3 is CAISGPGTPRTDTQYF. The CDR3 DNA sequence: TGTGCCATCAGTGGCCCCGGGACTCCCCGCACAGATACGCAGTATTTT.

The CDR3 protein is CASSPVGTTGTNEQFF. In DNA form, the CDR3 reads TGTGCCAGCAGCCCCGTCGGGACAACCGGGACTAATGAGCAGTTCTTC. This chain connects TRBV28 to TRBJ2-1; D might be TRBD1 or TRBD2, each matching 6 bases. The CDR3 length is 16 residues. Between the trimmed V and J ends, which lost 6 bases and 7 bases, there was a span of 22 bases. Germline assignment: CDR1 MDHEN and CDR2 SYDVKM.

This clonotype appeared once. CDR3 residues: CATSRDLQGHKYF. In DNA, the CDR3 is TGTGCCACCAGCAGAGACCTACAGGGACACAAGTATTTT. The chain combines TRBV15 with TRBJ2-3; TRBD1 is a possible D gene (6 bases). Trimming shortened V by 0 bases and J by 13 bases, and 14 bases separated the two germline ends. Germline values: CDR1 LNHNV, CDR2 YYDKDF (reference sequence). The CDR3 runs to 13 residues.

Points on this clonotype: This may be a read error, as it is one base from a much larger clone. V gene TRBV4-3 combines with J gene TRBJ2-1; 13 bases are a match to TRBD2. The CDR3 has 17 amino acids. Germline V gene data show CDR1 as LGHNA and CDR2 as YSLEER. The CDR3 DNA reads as TGCGCCAGCGGCCAACAGGGGACTAGCGGGGCTTACAATGAGCAGTTCTTC. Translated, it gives CASGQQGTSGAYNEQFF.

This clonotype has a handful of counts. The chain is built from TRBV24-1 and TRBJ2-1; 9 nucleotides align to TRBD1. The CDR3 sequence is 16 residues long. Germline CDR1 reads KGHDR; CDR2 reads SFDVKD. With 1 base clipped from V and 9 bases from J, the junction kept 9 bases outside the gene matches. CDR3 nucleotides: TGTGCCACCAGTGATTTAGGCCGGGACAGGGACGCTGAGCAGTTCTTC. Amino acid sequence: CATSDLGRDRDAEQFF.

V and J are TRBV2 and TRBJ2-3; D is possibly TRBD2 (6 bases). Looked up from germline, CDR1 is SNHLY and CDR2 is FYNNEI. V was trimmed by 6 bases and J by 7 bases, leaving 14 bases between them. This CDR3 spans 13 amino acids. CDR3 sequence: CASRAPGRHTQYF. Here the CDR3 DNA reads TGTGCCAGCAGGGCACCAGGGAGGCATACGCAGTATTTT.

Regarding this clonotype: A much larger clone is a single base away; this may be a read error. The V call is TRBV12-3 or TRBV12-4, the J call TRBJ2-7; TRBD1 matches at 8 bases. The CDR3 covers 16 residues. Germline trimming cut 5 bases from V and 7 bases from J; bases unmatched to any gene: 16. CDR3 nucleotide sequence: TGTGCCAGCAGTGCCCCCGGGACAGGAAATTACAATGAGCAGTACTTC. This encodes CASSAPGTGNYNEQYF.

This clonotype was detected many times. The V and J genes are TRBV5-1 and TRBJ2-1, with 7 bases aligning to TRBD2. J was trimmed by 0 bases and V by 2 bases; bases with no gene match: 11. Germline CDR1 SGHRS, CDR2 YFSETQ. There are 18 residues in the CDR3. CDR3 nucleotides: TGCGCCAGCAGCTTCGAGACACTCGGGACTATCTCCTACAATGAGCAGTTCTTC. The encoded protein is CASSFETLGTISYNEQFF. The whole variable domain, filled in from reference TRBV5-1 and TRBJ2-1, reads KAGVTQTPRYLIKTRGQQVTLSCSPISGHRSVSWYQQTPGQGLQFLFEYFSETQRNKGNFPGRFSGRQFSNSRSEMNVSTLELGDSALYLCASSFETLGTISYNEQFFGPGTRLTVL.

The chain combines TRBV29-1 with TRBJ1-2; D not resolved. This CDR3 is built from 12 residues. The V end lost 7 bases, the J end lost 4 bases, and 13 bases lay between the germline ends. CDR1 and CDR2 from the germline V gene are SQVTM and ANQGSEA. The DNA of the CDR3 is TGCAGCGGACTGGATAGTCCCTATGGCTACACCTTC. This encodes CSGLDSPYGYTF. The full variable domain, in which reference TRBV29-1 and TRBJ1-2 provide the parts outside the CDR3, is SAVISQKPSRDICQRGTSLTIQCQVDSQVTMMFWYRQQPGQSLTLIATANQGSEATYESGFVIDKFPISRPNLTFSTLTVSNMSPEDSSIYLCSGLDSPYGYTFGSGTRLTVV.

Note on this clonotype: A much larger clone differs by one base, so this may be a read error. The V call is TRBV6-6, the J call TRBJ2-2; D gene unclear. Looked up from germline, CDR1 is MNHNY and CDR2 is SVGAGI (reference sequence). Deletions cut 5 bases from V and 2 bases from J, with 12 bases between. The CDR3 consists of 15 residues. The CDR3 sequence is CASSGSPANTGELFF. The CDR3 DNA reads TGTGCCAGCAGTGGGTCGCCAGCCAACACCGGGGAGCTGTTTTTT.

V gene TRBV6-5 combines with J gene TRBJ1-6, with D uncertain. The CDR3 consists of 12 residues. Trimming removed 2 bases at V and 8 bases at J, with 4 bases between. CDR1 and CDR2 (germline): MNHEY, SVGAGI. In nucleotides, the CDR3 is TGTGCCAGCAGTTACGGGGATTCACCCCTCCACTTT. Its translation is CASSYGDSPLHF.

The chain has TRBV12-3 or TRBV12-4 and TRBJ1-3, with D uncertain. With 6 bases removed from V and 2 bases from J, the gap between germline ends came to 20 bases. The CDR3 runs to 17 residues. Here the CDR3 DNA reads TGTGCCAGCAGCAACCGGGAGCATCTCCCCGCTGGAAACACCATATATTTT. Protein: CASSNREHLPAGNTIYF.

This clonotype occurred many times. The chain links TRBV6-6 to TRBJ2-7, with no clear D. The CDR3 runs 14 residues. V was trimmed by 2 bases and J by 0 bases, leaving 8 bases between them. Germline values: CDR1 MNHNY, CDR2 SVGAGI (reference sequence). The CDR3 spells CASSYGKSSYEQYF. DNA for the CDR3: TGTGCCAGCAGTTACGGCAAAAGCTCCTACGAGCAGTACTTC.

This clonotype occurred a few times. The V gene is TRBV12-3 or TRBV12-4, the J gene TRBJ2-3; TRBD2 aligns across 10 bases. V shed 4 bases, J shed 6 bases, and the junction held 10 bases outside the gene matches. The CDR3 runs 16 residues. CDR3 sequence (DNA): TGTGCCAGCAGTTCTCCTAGCGGGGGAACAGGGGATACGCAGTATTTT. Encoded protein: CASSSPSGGTGDTQYF.

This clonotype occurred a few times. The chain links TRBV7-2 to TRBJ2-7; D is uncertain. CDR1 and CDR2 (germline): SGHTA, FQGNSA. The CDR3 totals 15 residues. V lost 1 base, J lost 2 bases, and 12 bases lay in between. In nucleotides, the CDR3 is TGTGCCAGCAGCTTAGGTGTGGTATACCCCTACGAGCAGTACTTC. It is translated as CASSLGVVYPYEQYF.

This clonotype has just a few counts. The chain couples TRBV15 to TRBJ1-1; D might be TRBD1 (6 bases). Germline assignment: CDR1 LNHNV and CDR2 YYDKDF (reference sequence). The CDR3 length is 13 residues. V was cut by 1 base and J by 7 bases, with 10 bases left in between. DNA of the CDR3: TGTGCCACCAGCAGAGGGACAGAAAATGAAGCTTTCTTT. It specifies CATSRGTENEAFF.

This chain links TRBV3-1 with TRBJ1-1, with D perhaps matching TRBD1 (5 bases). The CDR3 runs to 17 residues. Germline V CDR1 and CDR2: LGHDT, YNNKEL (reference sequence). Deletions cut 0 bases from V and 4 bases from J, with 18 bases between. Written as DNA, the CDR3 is TGTGCCAGCAGCCAAGATTTAGACGGCAGGGCGTCCACTGAAGCTTTCTTT. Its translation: CASSQDLDGRASTEAFF.

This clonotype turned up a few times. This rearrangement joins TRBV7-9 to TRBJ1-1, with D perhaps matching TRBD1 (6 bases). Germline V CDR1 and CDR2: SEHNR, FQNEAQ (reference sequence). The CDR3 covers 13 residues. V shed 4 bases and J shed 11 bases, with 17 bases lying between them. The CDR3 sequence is CASSSGAPLSAFF. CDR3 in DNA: TGTGCCAGCAGCTCAGGGGCACCTCTTTCGGCTTTCTTT.

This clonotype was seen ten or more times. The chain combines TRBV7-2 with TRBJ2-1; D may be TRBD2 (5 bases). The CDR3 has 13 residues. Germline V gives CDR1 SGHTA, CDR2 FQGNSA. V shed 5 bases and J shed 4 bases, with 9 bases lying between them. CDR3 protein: CASSLGIYNEQFF. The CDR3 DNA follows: TGTGCCAGCAGCCTCGGGATTTACAATGAGCAGTTCTTC.

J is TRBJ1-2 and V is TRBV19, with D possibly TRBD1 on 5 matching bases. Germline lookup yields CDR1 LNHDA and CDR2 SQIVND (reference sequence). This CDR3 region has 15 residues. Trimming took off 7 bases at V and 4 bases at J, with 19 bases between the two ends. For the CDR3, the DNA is TGTGCCAGTACCCTCGACAGTTCTTTTAGCTATGGCTACACCTTC. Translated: CASTLDSSFSYGYTF.

The CDR3 reads CASSVQTHYGYTF. CDR3 in DNA: TGTGCCAGCAGTGTACAGACCCACTATGGCTACACCTTC. The chain employs TRBV6-6 and TRBJ1-2; D not certain. In germline, CDR1 is MNHNY, CDR2 SVGAGI (reference sequence). The CDR3 has 13 residues. Trimming stripped 5 bases from V and 3 bases from J, with 10 bases between.

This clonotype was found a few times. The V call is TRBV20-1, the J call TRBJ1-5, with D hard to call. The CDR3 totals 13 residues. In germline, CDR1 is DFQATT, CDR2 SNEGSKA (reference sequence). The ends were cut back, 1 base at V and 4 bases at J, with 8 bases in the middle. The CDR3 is CSARVSGNQPQHF. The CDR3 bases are TGCAGTGCTAGAGTTTCCGGGAATCAGCCCCAGCATTTT.